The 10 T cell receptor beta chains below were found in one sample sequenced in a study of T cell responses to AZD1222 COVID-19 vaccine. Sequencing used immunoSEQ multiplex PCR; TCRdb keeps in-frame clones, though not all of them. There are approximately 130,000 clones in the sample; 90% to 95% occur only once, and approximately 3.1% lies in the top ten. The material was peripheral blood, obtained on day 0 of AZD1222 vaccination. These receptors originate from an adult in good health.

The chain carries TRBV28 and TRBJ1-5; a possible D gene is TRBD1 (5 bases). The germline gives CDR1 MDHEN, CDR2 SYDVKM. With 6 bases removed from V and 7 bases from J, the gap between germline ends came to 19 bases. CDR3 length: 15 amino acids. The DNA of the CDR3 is TGTGCCAGCAGCCCCAGTCAGGGTACCGGACAGCCCCAGCATTTT. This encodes CASSPSQGTGQPQHF.

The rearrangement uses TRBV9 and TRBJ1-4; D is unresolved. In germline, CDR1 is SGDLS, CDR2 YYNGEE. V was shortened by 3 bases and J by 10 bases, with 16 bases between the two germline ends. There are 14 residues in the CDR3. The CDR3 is CASSASGREGKLFF. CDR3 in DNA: TGTGCCAGCAGCGCTAGTGGGAGGGAGGGAAAACTGTTTTTT. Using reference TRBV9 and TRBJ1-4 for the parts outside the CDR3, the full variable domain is DSGVTQTPKHLITATGQRVTLRCSPRSGDLSVYWYQQSLDQGLQFLIQYYNGEERAKGNILERFSAQQFPDLHSELNLSSLELGDSALYFCASSASGREGKLFFGSGTQLSVL.

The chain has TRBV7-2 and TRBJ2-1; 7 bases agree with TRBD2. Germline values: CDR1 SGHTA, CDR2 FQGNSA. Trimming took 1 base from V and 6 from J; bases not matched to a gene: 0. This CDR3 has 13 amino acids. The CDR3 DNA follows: TGTGCCAGCAGCTTAGGGACTAGCAATGAGCAGTTCTTC. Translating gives CASSLGTSNEQFF.

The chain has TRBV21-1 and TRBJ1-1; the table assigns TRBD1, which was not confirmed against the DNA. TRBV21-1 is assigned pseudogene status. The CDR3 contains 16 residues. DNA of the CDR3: TGTGCCAGCAGCGGATACCTACAGGGGGCGCGAACTGAAGCTTTCTTT. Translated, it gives CASSGYLQGARTEAFF.

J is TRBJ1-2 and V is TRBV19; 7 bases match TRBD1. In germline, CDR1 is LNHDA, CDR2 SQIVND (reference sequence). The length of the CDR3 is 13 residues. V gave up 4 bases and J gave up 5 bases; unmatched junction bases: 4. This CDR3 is CASSRDRAYGYTF. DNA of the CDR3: TGTGCCAGTAGTAGGGACAGAGCTTATGGCTACACCTTC.

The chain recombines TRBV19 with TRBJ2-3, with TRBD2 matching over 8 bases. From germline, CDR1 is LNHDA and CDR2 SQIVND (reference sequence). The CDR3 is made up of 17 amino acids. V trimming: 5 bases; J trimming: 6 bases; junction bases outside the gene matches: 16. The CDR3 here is CASSPGRVAGFSDTQYF. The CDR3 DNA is TGTGCCAGTAGTCCAGGGCGGGTAGCGGGATTTTCCGATACGCAGTATTTT. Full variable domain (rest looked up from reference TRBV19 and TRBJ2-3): DGGITQSPKYLFRKEGQNVTLSCEQNLNHDAMYWYRQDPGQGLRLIYYSQIVNDFQKGDIAEGYSVSREKKESFPLTVTSAQKNPTAFYLCASSPGRVAGFSDTQYFGPGTRLTVL.

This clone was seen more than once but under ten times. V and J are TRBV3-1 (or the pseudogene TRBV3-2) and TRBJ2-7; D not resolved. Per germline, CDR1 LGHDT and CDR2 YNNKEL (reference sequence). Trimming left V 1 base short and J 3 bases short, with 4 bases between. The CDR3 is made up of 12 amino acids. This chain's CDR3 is CASSQVVYEQYF. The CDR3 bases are TGTGCCAGCAGCCAAGTAGTCTACGAGCAGTACTTC.

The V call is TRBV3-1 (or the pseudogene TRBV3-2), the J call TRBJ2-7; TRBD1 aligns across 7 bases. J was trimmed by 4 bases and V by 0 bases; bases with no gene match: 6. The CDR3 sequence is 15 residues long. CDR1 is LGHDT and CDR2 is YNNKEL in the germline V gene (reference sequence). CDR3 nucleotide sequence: TGTGCCAGCAGCCAAGACCGGGACAGAACTTACGAGCAGTACTTC. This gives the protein CASSQDRDRTYEQYF.

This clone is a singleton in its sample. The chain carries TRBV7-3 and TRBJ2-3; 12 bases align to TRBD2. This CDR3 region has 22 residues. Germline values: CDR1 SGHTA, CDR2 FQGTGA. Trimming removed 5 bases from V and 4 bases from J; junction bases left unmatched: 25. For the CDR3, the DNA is TGTGCCAGCAGCCCCTCCCCTCGACTAGCGGGAGTGGTGTCGGGGGGCCCAGATACGCAGTATTTT. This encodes CASSPSPRLAGVVSGGPDTQYF.

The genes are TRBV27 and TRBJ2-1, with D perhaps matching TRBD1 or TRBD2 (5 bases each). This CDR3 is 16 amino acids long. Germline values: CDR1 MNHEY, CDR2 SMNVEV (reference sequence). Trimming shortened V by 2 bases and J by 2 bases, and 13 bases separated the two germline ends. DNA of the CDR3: TGTGCCAGCAGTTTACATCGGGGCGCCACCTACAATGAGCAGTTCTTC. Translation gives CASSLHRGATYNEQFF.